The entry below describes one T cell receptor beta chain. The antigen is not known. The length of the CDR3 is 17 residues. Germline trimming cut 4 bases from V and 0 bases from J; bases unmatched to any gene: 7. From germline, CDR1 is SGHRS and CDR2 YFSETQ. It was with unique molecular identifiers that the TCRbeta library was prepared. One entry per CDR3 protein results from TCRdb running MiXCR on the PCR reads. The data hold about 250,000 distinct CDR3 sequences, with approximately 24% observed a single time. This sample is part of a study of T-cell reconstitution after alpha-beta-depleted transplantation in children. Study-level points and caveats: It was reported that alpha-beta T cells came from several hundred expanded graft clones (about two months after transplant). Fresh T-cell production supplied most of the T-cell counts and diversity seen one year after transplant.

Sequences were derived from PBMCs, mostly from graft donor cells, sampled 360 days after TCRalphabeta/CD19-depleted stem cell transplant. This chain joins TRBV5-1 and TRBJ2-6; 7 bases match TRBD2. This TCR was sampled from a female patient younger than 10 who had a stem cell transplant for congenital amegakaryocytic thrombocytopenia, so the T cells may come from the graft donor. The CDR3, as DNA: TGCGCCAGCAGCCTGACTAGCCCCAGCTCTGGGGCCAACGTCCTGACTTTC. It specifies CASSLTSPSSGANVLTF. Combining the CDR3 with reference TRBV5-1 and TRBJ2-6 gives the whole variable domain KAGVTQTPRYLIKTRGQQVTLSCSPISGHRSVSWYQQTPGQGLQFLFEYFSETQRNKGNFPGRFSGRQFSNSRSEMNVSTLELGDSALYLCASSLTSPSSGANVLTFGAGSRLTVL.